The 15 T cell receptor beta chains given below trace back to one sample, sequenced in a study of shared clonotypes between healthy human individuals. TCRdb keeps only in-frame clones here, not all; method: immunoSEQ multiplex PCR. The sample shows hundreds of thousands of clones, roughly 95% of them seen only once. CD45RO-negative cells were positively selected for CCR7, leaving out terminally differentiated effector memory CD45RA+ cells. Sequencing used naive CD8+ T cells sorted from blood. The receptor set was obtained from a woman aged 25 to 39 in good health.

This sequence joins TRBV5-5 and TRBJ1-2; perhaps TRBD1 as D (5 bases). V lost 5 bases, J lost 5 bases, and 10 bases lay in between. The CDR3 contains 12 residues. From germline, CDR1 is SGHKS and CDR2 YYEKEE (reference sequence). CDR3 amino acids: CASRAGFYGYTF. DNA of the CDR3: TGTGCCAGCAGAGCAGGGTTTTATGGCTACACCTTC. Full variable domain (missing parts from reference TRBV5-5 and TRBJ1-2): DAGVTQSPTHLIKTRGQQVTLRCSPISGHKSVSWYQQVLGQGPQFIFQYYEKEERGRGNFPDRFSARQFPNYSSELNVNALLLGDSALYLCASRAGFYGYTFGSGTRLTVV.

The chain combines TRBV10-2 with TRBJ2-7, with D tentatively TRBD1 (5 bases). This CDR3 is 18 amino acids long. In germline, CDR1 is WSHSY, CDR2 SAAADI. Deletions cut 1 base from V and 1 base from J, with 20 bases between. CDR3 amino acids: CASSELFKVRRVSYEQYF. CDR3 nucleotides: TGCGCCAGCAGTGAGTTGTTCAAGGTCCGCAGGGTATCCTACGAGCAGTACTTC.

J is TRBJ2-2 and V is TRBV9, with 9 nucleotides matching TRBD2. This CDR3 comprises 16 residues. V was pared by 0 bases and J by 7 bases, with 7 bases of the junction left unmatched. Germline V gives CDR1 SGDLS, CDR2 YYNGEE. CDR3 nucleotides: TGTGCCAGCAGCGTAGTCAGTAGCGGGAGAAACGGGGAGCTGTTTTTT. This codes for CASSVVSSGRNGELFF.

The chain employs TRBV7-9 and TRBJ2-1; D not resolved. V was clipped by 4 bases and J by 8 bases, with 12 bases between them. The CDR3 extends over 13 amino acids. Germline-derived CDR1 and CDR2 are SEHNR and FQNEAQ (reference sequence). The chain's CDR3 is CASSSGIIDEQFF. Written as DNA, the CDR3 is TGTGCCAGCAGCTCCGGAATTATCGATGAGCAGTTCTTC.

V usage is TRBV11-3 and J usage is TRBJ2-1; D gene ambiguous. Germline V gene sequence: CDR1 SGHNT, CDR2 YENEEA. Trimming removed 2 bases at V and 5 bases at J, with 7 bases between. This CDR3 spans 13 amino acids. CDR3 region: CASSLQDHNEQFF. CDR3 sequence (DNA): TGTGCCAGCAGCTTACAGGACCACAATGAGCAGTTCTTC.

The chain links TRBV7-7 to TRBJ2-7; 7 bases are a match to TRBD1. This CDR3 region has 15 residues. The V and J ends lost 2 bases and 3 bases, in that order; junction bases with no gene match: 7. Germline V lookup: CDR1 SSHAT, CDR2 FNYEAQ (reference sequence). The CDR3, as DNA: TGTGCCAGCAGCTTAAGGCAGGGGGTATACTACGAGCAGTACTTC. Residues: CASSLRQGVYYEQYF.

The chain carries TRBV11-2 and TRBJ2-7, with D perhaps matching TRBD2 (5 bases). Germline V gene sequence: CDR1 SGHAT, CDR2 FQNNGV. Deletions cut 5 bases from V and 2 bases from J, with 19 bases between. This CDR3 contains 16 residues. Written as DNA, the CDR3 is TGTGCCAGCAGCGAAATCAATAGCGCGAGGGCCTACGAGCAGTACTTC. Its translation: CASSEINSARAYEQYF.

The rearrangement uses TRBV7-6 and TRBJ2-1; no clear D gene. The germline V gene has CDR1 SGHVS and CDR2 FNYEAQ. The CDR3 spans 12 residues. V was cut by 5 bases and J by 8 bases, with 10 bases left in between. CDR3 coding DNA: TGTGCCAGCAGCCTGAGTATGGATGAGCAGTTCTTC. Translating it yields CASSLSMDEQFF.

This chain links TRBV10-3 with TRBJ2-5; the D gene could be TRBD1 or TRBD2 (6 bases each). V shed 2 bases and J shed 5 bases, with 12 bases lying between them. The CDR3 is 14 residues long. Germline V gene data show CDR1 as ENHRY and CDR2 as SYGVKD. CDR3 amino acids: CAISEKGGRETQYF. Written as DNA, the CDR3 is TGTGCCATCAGTGAGAAGGGGGGTCGCGAGACCCAGTACTTC.

Points on this clone: This CDR3 is also generated by other DNA sequences in the sample. This sequence joins TRBV28 and TRBJ2-5; D gene uncertain. The CDR3 spans 13 residues. The V end lost 2 bases, the J end lost 0 bases, and 4 bases lay between the germline ends. Germline assignment: CDR1 MDHEN and CDR2 SYDVKM. The CDR3 region is CASSLGYQETQYF. CDR3 nucleotide sequence: TGTGCCAGCAGTTTAGGGTACCAAGAGACCCAGTACTTC.

This sequence joins TRBV28 and TRBJ1-1, with TRBD1 matching 7 bases. Germline CDR1 is MDHEN and CDR2 is SYDVKM. J lost 3 bases, V lost 6 bases, and 13 bases had no gene match. The CDR3 is made up of 16 amino acids. The CDR3 sequence: CASSPGWRGRDTEAFF. The DNA of the CDR3 is TGTGCCAGCAGCCCCGGTTGGAGGGGGCGGGACACTGAAGCTTTCTTT.

A remark on this clone: A read error may account for a junction end that differs from germline. The chain combines TRBV5-6 with TRBJ2-5; 7 nucleotides match TRBD2. The germline CDR1 and CDR2 sequences are SGHDT and YYEEEE. The CDR3 consists of 16 residues. The CDR3 DNA reads as TGTGCCAGCAACCCAAAGGGACTACTAAGTCAAGGGACCCAGTACTTC. It encodes CASNPKGLLSQGTQYF.

This CDR3 is CASSQAGSYEQYF. Written as DNA, the CDR3 is TGTGCCAGCAGCCAAGCGGGCTCCTACGAGCAGTACTTC. The rearrangement uses TRBV28 and TRBJ2-7, with D perhaps matching TRBD2 (6 bases). Trimming took off 6 bases at V and 0 bases at J, with 9 bases between the two ends. The CDR3 sequence is 13 residues long. CDR1 and CDR2 from the germline V gene are MDHEN and SYDVKM.

The V gene is TRBV28, the J gene TRBJ2-5; the D call may be TRBD1 or TRBD2 (5 bases each). This CDR3 has 12 amino acids. Trimming cost V 4 bases and J 10 bases, with 13 bases left between them. Germline CDR1 is MDHEN and CDR2 is SYDVKM. CDR3 residues: CASSYGPGHQYF. The CDR3 DNA reads as TGTGCCAGCAGTTATGGGCCGGGGCACCAGTACTTC.

Turning to this clone: This specimen includes other DNA sequences encoding the same CDR3. V is TRBV28 and J is TRBJ1-2, with 7 positions matching TRBD1. The CDR3 is 14 amino acids. The junction had 4 bases not matched to a gene; V was cut back by 4 bases and J by 2 bases. Germline CDR1 and CDR2: MDHEN and SYDVKM. The CDR3 DNA is TGTGCCAGCAGTTCTCCGGGACAGAACTATGGCTACACCTTC. Residues: CASSSPGQNYGYTF.